These 20 T cell receptor beta chains came from one sample sequenced in a study of blood T cell repertoires in COVID-19. Some clones are missing from TCRdb's copy, which holds only in-frame ones; the method was immunoSEQ multiplex PCR. The table has roughly 30,000 clones, almost 90% seen once. Sequences were obtained from peripheral blood. The receptors here all came from a man aged 60 to 69 with active COVID-19.

This rearrangement joins TRBV27 to TRBJ1-1; D is undetermined. Trimming pared 6 bases from V and 4 bases from J, leaving 12 bases between. Per germline, CDR1 MNHEY and CDR2 SMNVEV (reference sequence). The CDR3 spans 13 residues. The CDR3 region is CASSPPAGTEAFF. Written as DNA, the CDR3 is TGTGCCAGCAGCCCACCGGCGGGCACTGAAGCTTTCTTT.

V and J are TRBV5-6 and TRBJ2-3, with TRBD2 matching over 16 bases. The CDR3 contains 18 residues. With V trimmed by 4 bases and J by 4 bases, 9 bases remained unmatched. Looked up from germline, CDR1 is SGHDT and CDR2 is YYEEEE. CDR3 protein: CASSQGLAGGPTSDTQYF. The CDR3 DNA reads TGTGCCAGCAGCCAGGGACTAGCGGGGGGGCCAACCTCAGATACGCAGTATTTT. Together with reference TRBV5-6 and TRBJ2-3, the CDR3 gives the full variable domain: DAGVTQSPTHLIKTRGQQVTLRCSPKSGHDTVSWYQQALGQGPQFIFQYYEEEERQRGNFPDRFSGHQFPNYSSELNVNALLLGDSALYLCASSQGLAGGPTSDTQYFGPGTRLTVL.

The rearrangement uses TRBV7-3 and TRBJ1-2; no reliable D call. The CDR3 loop spans 13 amino acids. Germline CDR1 SGHTA, CDR2 FQGTGA. Trimming cost V 5 bases and J 3 bases, with 10 bases left between them. In nucleotides, the CDR3 is TGTGCCAGCAGCGAATACAGTCACTATGGCTACACCTTC. Translating it yields CASSEYSHYGYTF. Looking up the rest from reference TRBV7-3 and TRBJ1-2 gives the full variable domain: GAGVSQTPSNKVTEKGKYVELRCDPISGHTALYWYRQSLGQGPEFLIYFQGTGAADDSGLPNDRFFAVRPEGSVSTLKIQRTERGDSAVYLCASSEYSHYGYTFGSGTRLTVV.

The chain has TRBV3-1 (or the pseudogene TRBV3-2) and TRBJ1-1; 7 bases line up with TRBD1. CDR3 length: 14 amino acids. V trimming: 1 base; J trimming: 6 bases; junction bases outside the gene matches: 5. CDR1 is LGHDT and CDR2 is YNNKEL in the germline V gene (reference sequence). The CDR3 sequence: CASSQVGGQSEAFF. CDR3 DNA: TGTGCCAGCAGCCAAGTCGGGGGACAGTCTGAAGCTTTCTTT.

This clone was observed once. The rearrangement uses TRBV2 and TRBJ2-7; D unresolved. CDR3 length: 15 amino acids. With 5 bases removed from V and 4 bases from J, the gap between germline ends came to 18 bases. In germline, CDR1 is SNHLY, CDR2 FYNNEI. The CDR3: CASSLIFPENYEQYF. CDR3 DNA sequence: TGTGCCAGCAGTTTAATATTCCCGGAGAATTACGAGCAGTACTTC.

V gene TRBV4-3 combines with J gene TRBJ2-3, with D perhaps matching TRBD2 (6 bases). CDR1 is LGHNA, CDR2 YSLEER, per germline. V lost 5 bases and J lost 2, with 11 bases in between. There are 14 residues in the CDR3. Written as DNA, the CDR3 is TGCGCCAGCAGCTGGGACTCACACACAGATACGCAGTATTTT. Its translation: CASSWDSHTDTQYF.

This clone has a single count. The CDR3 sequence: CASSLGGTQYF. The CDR3 DNA sequence: TGTGCCAGCAGCCTCGGGGGAACCCAGTACTTC. The rearrangement links TRBV14 to TRBJ2-5, with D maybe TRBD2 (6 bases). Germline V gene lookup returns CDR1 SGHDN and CDR2 FVKESK. Trimming pared 4 bases from V and 8 bases from J, leaving 8 bases between. The CDR3 covers 11 residues.

In its sample, this clone was seen a few times. The rearrangement joins TRBV30 to TRBJ1-6; 7 positions agree with TRBD1. V shed 0 bases, J shed 8 bases, and the junction held 4 bases outside the gene matches. The CDR3 extends over 14 amino acids. Germline CDR1 GTSNPN, CDR2 SVGIG (reference sequence). The CDR3 here is CAWSVLQGYSPLHF. The CDR3 bases are TGTGCCTGGAGTGTACTACAGGGGTATTCACCCCTCCACTTT. The full variable domain, rest sourced from reference TRBV30 and TRBJ1-6, is SQTIHQWPATLVQPVGSPLSLECTVEGTSNPNLYWYRQAAGRGLQLLFYSVGIGQISSEVPQNLSASRPQDRQFILSSKKLLLSDSGFYLCAWSVLQGYSPLHFGNGTRLTVT.

The rearrangement links TRBV15 to TRBJ1-5; 8 bases fit TRBD1. Germline V gives CDR1 LNHNV, CDR2 YYDKDF (reference sequence). Trimming removed 0 bases from V and 5 bases from J; junction bases left unmatched: 6. The CDR3 covers 16 residues. DNA for the CDR3: TGTGCCACCAGCAGAGATCCGGGACAGGCTTATCAGCCCCAGCATTTT. Translated, it gives CATSRDPGQAYQPQHF.

The V and J genes are TRBV6-1 and TRBJ1-2; D may be TRBD1 (5 bases). The CDR3 is 16 amino acids. The V end was cut by 1 base, the J end by 7 bases, with 19 bases between. CDR1 is MNHNS and CDR2 is SASEGT in the germline V gene. CDR3 residues: CASSEGGDYRGSGYTF. The CDR3 coding sequence is TGTGCCAGCAGTGAAGGGGGGGACTACAGAGGAAGTGGCTACACCTTC.

J is TRBJ2-6 and V is TRBV19; 10 bases align to TRBD1. Unmatched junction bases numbered 8, after V lost 9 bases and J lost 0 bases. Germline V CDR1 and CDR2: LNHDA, SQIVND (reference sequence). The CDR3 sequence is 17 residues long. CDR3 sequence: CASLPRDRGSGANVLTF. The CDR3 region has the DNA TGTGCCAGCTTACCTCGGGACAGGGGCTCTGGGGCCAACGTCCTGACTTTC.

The rearrangement links TRBV19 to TRBJ2-4; D is undetermined. The V end was cut by 5 bases, the J end by 0 bases, with 5 bases between. CDR1 LNHDA and CDR2 SQIVND come from the germline V gene (reference sequence). This CDR3 has 13 residues. CDR3 DNA sequence: TGTGCCAGTAGTTCTGTAGCCAAAAACATTCAGTACTTC. The encoded protein is CASSSVAKNIQYF.

The rearrangement joins TRBV19 to TRBJ1-5, with D maybe TRBD1 (6 bases). Germline values: CDR1 LNHDA, CDR2 SQIVND (reference sequence). The V and J ends lost 7 bases and 6 bases respectively, with 13 bases between them. There are 13 residues in the CDR3. DNA for the CDR3: TGTGCCAGTACTCCTCAGGGGATTCAGCCCCAGCATTTT. Translation: CASTPQGIQPQHF.

The gene calls are TRBV5-5 and TRBJ1-1; D is perhaps TRBD1 (6 bases). CDR1 and CDR2 (germline): SGHKS, YYEKEE (reference sequence). The CDR3 extends over 14 amino acids. V lost 2 bases and J 3 bases, leaving 11 bases between the germline ends. DNA of the CDR3: TGTGCCAGCAGCTTTCTGGCAGGGGACACTGAAGCTTTCTTT. This sequence encodes CASSFLAGDTEAFF.

The chain joins TRBV6-5 to TRBJ2-1; TRBD2 matches at 10 bases. The germline V gene encodes CDR1 MNHEY and CDR2 SVGAGI. V shed 7 bases and J 4 bases; nucleotides not matched to a gene: 7. The CDR3 spans 15 residues. CDR3 bases: TGTGCCAGCAACTTAGCGGGGGGCTCGTACAATGAGCAGTTCTTC. It yields the protein CASNLAGGSYNEQFF.

CDR3 in amino acids: CASSSGAATGKNEQFF. The CDR3 bases are TGTGCCAGTAGTTCAGGGGCCGCGACAGGTAAAAATGAGCAGTTCTTC. The rearrangement uses TRBV19 and TRBJ2-1; TRBD1 is a possible D gene (6 bases). Trimming pared 5 bases from V and 7 bases from J, leaving 21 bases between. CDR1 is LNHDA, CDR2 SQIVND, per germline (reference sequence). This CDR3 has 16 residues.

This chain joins TRBV5-1 and TRBJ2-7, with D possibly TRBD2 on 7 matching bases. This CDR3 contains 14 residues. Trimming stripped 4 bases from V and 3 bases from J, with 14 bases between. The V gene's germline CDR1 is SGHRS and CDR2 YFSETQ. The CDR3: CASSGTGGHYEQYF. The CDR3 DNA reads as TGCGCCAGCAGCGGGACGGGGGGCCACTACGAGCAGTACTTC.

CDR3 in amino acids: CAISVDGHGYTF. The CDR3 DNA follows: TGTGCCATCAGTGTAGATGGTCATGGCTACACCTTC. V usage is TRBV10-3 and J usage is TRBJ1-2; D unclear. V lost 4 bases and J 6 bases, leaving 9 bases between the germline ends. CDR3 length: 12 residues. In germline, CDR1 is ENHRY, CDR2 SYGVKD.

The J gene is TRBJ2-3, the V gene TRBV5-8; 10 bases align to TRBD1. The trim removed 3 bases at V and 5 bases at J, leaving 9 bases unmatched. CDR3 length equals 16 residues. The germline CDR1 and CDR2 sequences are SGHTS and YDEGEE. The chain's CDR3 is CASSSVGQGVIDTQYF. Written as DNA, the CDR3 is TGTGCCAGCAGCTCGGTAGGACAGGGGGTGATAGATACGCAGTATTTT.

The V and J genes are TRBV6-6 and TRBJ2-1, with 15 bases lining up with TRBD2. Germline trimming cut 7 bases from V and 7 bases from J; bases unmatched to any gene: 8. The length of the CDR3 is 16 residues. The germline gives CDR1 MNHNY, CDR2 SVGAGI (reference sequence). The CDR3 DNA reads TGTGCCAGCATTCGAGGGACTAGCGGGGGGAATAATGAGCAGTTCTTC. Protein sequence: CASIRGTSGGNNEQFF.